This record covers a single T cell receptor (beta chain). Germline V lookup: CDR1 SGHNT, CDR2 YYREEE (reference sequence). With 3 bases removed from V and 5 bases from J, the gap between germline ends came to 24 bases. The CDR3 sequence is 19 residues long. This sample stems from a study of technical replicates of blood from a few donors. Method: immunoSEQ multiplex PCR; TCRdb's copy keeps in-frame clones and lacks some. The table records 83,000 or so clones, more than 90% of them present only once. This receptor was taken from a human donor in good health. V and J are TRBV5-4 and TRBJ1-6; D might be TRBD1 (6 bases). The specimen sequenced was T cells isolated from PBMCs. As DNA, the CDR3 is TGTGCCAGCAGCTCAATAGGGGGACCCATATACCCCCATAATTCACCCCTCCACTTT. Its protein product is CASSSIGGPIYPHNSPLHF.